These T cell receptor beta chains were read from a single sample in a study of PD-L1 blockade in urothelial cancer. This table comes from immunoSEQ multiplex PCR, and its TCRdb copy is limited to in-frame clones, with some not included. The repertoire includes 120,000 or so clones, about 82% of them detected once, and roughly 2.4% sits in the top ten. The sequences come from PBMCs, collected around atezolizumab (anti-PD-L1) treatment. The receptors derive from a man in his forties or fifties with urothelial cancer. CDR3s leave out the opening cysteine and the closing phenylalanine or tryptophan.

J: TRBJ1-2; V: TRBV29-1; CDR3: SVAVTGIYGYT
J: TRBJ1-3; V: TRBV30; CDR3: AWGVLSGNTIY
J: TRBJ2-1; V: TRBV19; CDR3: ASSLLETGTSEQF
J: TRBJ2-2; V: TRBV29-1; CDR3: SAPRYGTSTGELF
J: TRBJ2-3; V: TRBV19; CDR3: ASRTGRTTDTQY
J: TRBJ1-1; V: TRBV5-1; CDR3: ASSLVASRNTEAF
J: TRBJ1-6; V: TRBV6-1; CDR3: ASSRTGGQNSPLH
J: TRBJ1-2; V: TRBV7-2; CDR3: ASSLVAGALS
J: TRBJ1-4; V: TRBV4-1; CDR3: ASSQVVFGGAGNEKLF
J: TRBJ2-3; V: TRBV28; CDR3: ASSSGGVDTQY